Sequencing of this T cell receptor (beta chain) was carried out in a study of T-cell memory formation after mild COVID-19. The germline V gene has CDR1 SGHVS and CDR2 FNYEAQ. Trimming took 3 bases from V and 2 from J, leaving 14 bases between them. There are 16 residues in the CDR3. The sample holds many counts of this clonotype. TCRdb ran MiXCR on the 5' RACE reads and lists one entry per CDR3 protein. This table holds roughly 110,000 distinct CDR3 sequences, approximately 15% found once. The clonotype was recovered from an adult woman who had mild COVID-19 (a few samples of this study predate the infection). Cell type and time point are not known. The genes are TRBV7-6 and TRBJ1-3; D is unresolved. Sequenced: PBMCs or a T cell subset sorted from them (not recorded which). CDR3 coding DNA: TGTGCCAGCAGCTTGAGCAGTTTAGGGACTGGAAACACCATATATTTT. Its protein is CASSLSSLGTGNTIYF.